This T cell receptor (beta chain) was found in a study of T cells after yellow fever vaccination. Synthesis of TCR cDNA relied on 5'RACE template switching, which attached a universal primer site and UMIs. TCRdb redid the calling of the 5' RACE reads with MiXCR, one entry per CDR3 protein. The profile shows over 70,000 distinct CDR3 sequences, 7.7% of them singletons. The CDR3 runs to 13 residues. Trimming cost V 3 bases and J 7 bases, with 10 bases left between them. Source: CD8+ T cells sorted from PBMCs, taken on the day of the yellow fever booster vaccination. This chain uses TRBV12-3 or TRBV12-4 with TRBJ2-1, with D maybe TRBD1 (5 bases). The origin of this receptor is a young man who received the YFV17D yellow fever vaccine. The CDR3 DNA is TGTGCCAGCAGTTTGTCCAGGGTTAATGAGCAGTTCTTC. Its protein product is CASSLSRVNEQFF.